The entry below gives a single T cell receptor beta chain sequence along with its context. The source of the sample is a study of cytomegalovirus exposure and HLA in healthy donors. TCRdb's table, derived via immunoSEQ multiplex PCR, lists solely in-frame clones and lacks some. The sample has about 82,000 clones, about 95% seen once. Germline assignment: CDR1 MNHEY and CDR2 SMNVEV (reference sequence). This CDR3 is 16 amino acids long. V was pared by 4 bases and J by 4 bases, with 19 bases between. This sequence joins TRBV27 and TRBJ2-5; D gene uncertain. This TCR came from a woman aged 18-29 years in good health and CMV-seronegative. The sequencing sample was made of PBMCs. The CDR3 region has the DNA TGTGCCAGCAGTTCCAACCTATACGGTCTAGGAGAGACCCAGTACTTC. It specifies CASSSNLYGLGETQYF.